A selection of T cell receptor beta chains follows, all from one sample in a study of PD-1 blockade in mismatch repair-deficient tumors. Using immunoSEQ multiplex PCR, the repertoire was profiled, and TCRdb retains in-frame clones only, with some absent. The sample consists of 120,000 or so clones, 85% to 90% of them appearing once. The sequences come from peripheral blood, collected 44 weeks after starting pembrolizumab. The receptors shown here come from an adult with mismatch repair-deficient cancer. Each CDR3 is given with its conserved first and last residue. The D gene is left open where the match is weak. Clone size, where shown, is once, few, many, or a class for clones that have expanded.

V	J	D	size	length	CDR3	DNA
TRBV7-2	TRBJ1-1	.	.	13	CASSLLMNTEAFF	TGTGCCAGCAGCCTCCTTATGAACACTGAAGCTTTCTTT
TRBV18	TRBJ2-6	TRBD1	.	19	CASSPPGTGVISGANVLTF	TGTGCCAGCTCACCACCAGGGACAGGGGTTATATCTGGGGCCAACGTCCTGACTTTC
TRBV11-3	TRBJ2-1	TRBD2	.	13	CASGGDYPNEQFF	TGTGCCAGCGGGGGGGACTACCCCAATGAGCAGTTCTTC
TRBV27	TRBJ2-3	.	.	14	CASTTGLPQDTQYF	TGTGCCAGCACCACTGGACTTCCACAAGATACGCAGTATTTT
TRBV5-1	TRBJ2-5	.	.	12	CASSLEQETQYF	TGCGCCAGCAGCTTGGAGCAAGAGACCCAGTACTTC
TRBV7-3	TRBJ2-7	.	once	13	CASSLYDSHEQYF	TGTGCCAGCAGCCTCTACGACAGCCACGAGCAGTACTTC
TRBV19	TRBJ2-2	.	many	16	CASSIVQGANTGELFF	TGTGCCAGTAGTATAGTTCAGGGTGCGAACACCGGGGAGCTGTTTTTT
TRBV6-5	TRBJ2-2	TRBD1	.	16	CASSYSLQGAVGELFF	TGTGCCAGCAGTTACTCCCTACAGGGGGCCGTCGGGGAGCTGTTTTTT
TRBV6-5	TRBJ1-1	.	.	11	CASTRGQEAFF	TGTGCCAGCACCCGAGGGCAGGAAGCTTTCTTT
TRBV6-5	TRBJ2-3	.	.	13	CASSYKGTDTQYF	TGTGCCAGCAGTTATAAAGGCACAGATACGCAGTATTTT
TRBV7-8	TRBJ2-7	TRBD2	once	14	CASSRLAGAYEQYF	TGTGCCAGCAGCCGACTAGCGGGGGCCTACGAGCAGTACTTC
TRBV7-9	TRBJ1-1	TRBD1	.	15	CASSLADRASTEAFF	TGTGCCAGCAGCTTAGCGGACAGGGCGTCCACTGAAGCTTTCTTT
TRBV5-8	TRBJ2-7	.	.	15	CASSLGGNLGDEQYF	TGTGCCAGCAGCTTGGGCGGGAACCTCGGGGACGAGCAGTACTTC
TRBV30	TRBJ2-6	.	.	15	CAWTSPGEGANVLTF	TGTGCCTGGACTAGCCCAGGGGAAGGGGCCAACGTCCTGACTTTC
TRBV6-6	TRBJ2-7	.	.	15	CASSALPGRSYEQYF	TGTGCCAGCAGTGCTCTTCCGGGACGGTCCTACGAGCAGTACTTC
TRBV5-8	TRBJ1-1	.	.	15	CASSLGSQLNTEAFF	TGTGCCAGCAGCTTGGGATCCCAGCTGAACACTGAAGCTTTCTTT
TRBV4-1	TRBJ2-7	TRBD2	.	15	CASSHSLAGAYEQYF	TGCGCCAGCAGCCATTCACTAGCGGGAGCCTACGAGCAGTACTTC
TRBV4-3	TRBJ2-4	TRBD2	.	13	CASSTSGGLIQYF	TGCGCCAGCAGCACTTCGGGGGGGCTCATTCAGTACTTC
TRBV5-4	TRBJ2-3	TRBD1	.	18	CASSSWAGGGEGTDTQYF	TGTGCCAGCAGCTCCTGGGCAGGGGGCGGAGAGGGCACAGATACGCAGTATTTT
TRBV4-3	TRBJ2-5	.	.	14	CASSQGGGSETQYF	TGCGCCAGCAGCCAAGGGGGTGGAAGCGAGACCCAGTACTTC
TRBV14	TRBJ2-1	TRBD1	.	13	CASSRDSWNEQFF	TGTGCCAGCAGCCGGGACAGCTGGAATGAGCAGTTCTTC
TRBV25-1	TRBJ2-1	TRBD1	.	13	CASSDRGLGEQFF	TGTGCCAGCAGTGACAGGGGGCTCGGTGAGCAGTTCTTC
TRBV7-8	TRBJ2-1	.	once	11	CASSLSGEQFF	TGTGCCAGCAGCTTATCAGGTGAGCAGTTCTTC
TRBV11-3	TRBJ1-2	TRBD1	.	15	CASSPGTAINYGYTF	TGTGCCAGCAGCCCGGGGACAGCCATTAACTATGGCTACACCTTC
TRBV27	TRBJ2-4	.	.	13	CASSLGGQDIQYF	TGTGCCAGCAGTTTGGGGGGCCAGGACATTCAGTACTTC
TRBV5-1	TRBJ2-2	.	once	15	CASSLGGQNTGELFF	TGCGCCAGCAGCTTGGGGGGGCAGAACACCGGGGAGCTGTTTTTT
TRBV7-8	TRBJ1-5	.	.	16	CASSPRGEEGNQPQHF	TGTGCCAGCAGCCCTCGAGGTGAGGAGGGCAATCAGCCCCAGCATTTT
TRBV12-5	TRBJ1-3	.	few	16	CASGLVWWDSGNTIYF	TGTGCTAGTGGTTTGGTTTGGTGGGACTCTGGAAACACCATATATTTT
TRBV29-1	TRBJ2-3	TRBD2	.	19	CSVVSSFSGRVSRTDTQYF	TGCAGCGTTGTTTCCTCCTTTAGCGGGAGGGTCTCCCGCACAGATACGCAGTATTTT
TRBV4-3	TRBJ2-3	.	once	15	CASSRAGRPTDTQYF	TGCGCCAGCAGCCGTGCGGGAAGGCCGACAGATACGCAGTATTTT
TRBV12-5	TRBJ2-3	.	.	12	CASGLITDTQYF	TGTGCTAGTGGTTTGATCACAGATACGCAGTATTTT
TRBV12-5	TRBJ2-1	.	.	15	CASGVNRGPYNEQFF	TGTGCTAGTGGTGTGAACCGCGGCCCTTACAATGAGCAGTTCTTC
TRBV5-1	TRBJ2-1	.	.	14	CASSPTSSYNEQFF	TGCGCCAGCAGCCCCACTAGTTCCTACAATGAGCAGTTCTTC
TRBV7-2	TRBJ1-2	.	.	14	CASSLDWDHYGYTF	TGTGCCAGCAGCTTAGACTGGGACCACTATGGCTACACCTTC
TRBV21-1	TRBJ1-2	.	.	17	CASSTTGGSWANYSYTF	TGTGCCAGCAGCACAACAGGGGGATCTTGGGCTAACTATAGCTACACCTTC
TRBV5-1	TRBJ2-3	.	.	13	CASSSTSTDTQYF	TGCGCCAGCAGCTCTACTAGCACAGATACGCAGTATTTT
TRBV23-1	TRBJ1-5	TRBD1	.	15	CASIRDRGPNQPQHF	TGCGCCAGCATACGTGACAGGGGGCCCAATCAGCCCCAGCATTTT
TRBV5-1	TRBJ1-5	.	.	14	CASSPLGGNQPQHF	TGCGCCAGCAGCCCACTTGGGGGCAATCAGCCCCAGCATTTT
TRBV28	TRBJ2-5	TRBD2	.	15	CASTLRREVPETQYF	TGTGCCAGCACCCTGAGGCGGGAGGTGCCAGAGACCCAGTACTTC
TRBV5-4	TRBJ2-2	.	.	14	CASSLAGNTGELFF	TGTGCCAGCAGCTTAGCTGGGAACACCGGGGAGCTGTTTTTT
TRBV6-1	TRBJ2-7	.	.	15	CASSEGQAPSYEQYF	TGTGCCAGCAGTGAGGGGCAGGCTCCCTCCTACGAGCAGTACTTC
TRBV28	TRBJ1-2	.	.	12	CASRLTGYGYTF	TGTGCCAGCAGATTGACAGGCTATGGCTACACCTTC